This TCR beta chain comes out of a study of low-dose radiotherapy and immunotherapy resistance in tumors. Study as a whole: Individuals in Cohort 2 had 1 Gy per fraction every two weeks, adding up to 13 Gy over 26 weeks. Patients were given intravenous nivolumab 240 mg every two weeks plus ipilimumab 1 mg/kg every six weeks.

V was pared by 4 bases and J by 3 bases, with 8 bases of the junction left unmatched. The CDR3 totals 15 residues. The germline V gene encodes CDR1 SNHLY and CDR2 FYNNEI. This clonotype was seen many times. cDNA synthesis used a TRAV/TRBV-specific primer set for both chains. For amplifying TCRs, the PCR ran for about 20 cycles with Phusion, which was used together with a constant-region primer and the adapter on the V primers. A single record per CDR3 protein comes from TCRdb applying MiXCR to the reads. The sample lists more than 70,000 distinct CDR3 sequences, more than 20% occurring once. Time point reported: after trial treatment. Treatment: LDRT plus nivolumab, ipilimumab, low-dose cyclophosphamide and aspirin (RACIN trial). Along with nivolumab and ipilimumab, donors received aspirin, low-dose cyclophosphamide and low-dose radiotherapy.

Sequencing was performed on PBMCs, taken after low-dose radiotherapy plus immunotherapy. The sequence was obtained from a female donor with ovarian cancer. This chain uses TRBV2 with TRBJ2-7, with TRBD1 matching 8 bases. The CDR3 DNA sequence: TGTGCCAGCAGTGCCGACAGGGGTGGCCTCTACGAGCAGTACTTC. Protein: CASSADRGGLYEQYF.